These 5 T cell receptor beta chains were all obtained from the same sample, sequenced in a study of CXCR3-negative and CXCR3-positive naive CD8 T cells. Study-wide results and caveats: TRB CDR3s were more hydrophobic in CXCR3-positive than in CXCR3-negative naive cells.

The authors prepared UMI-labeled TRB cDNA libraries by 5' RACE. From the 5' RACE reads, TCRdb lists one entry per CDR3 protein and no DNA. This repertoire includes nearly 110,000 distinct CDR3 sequences. These receptors' antigens are unknown. Material: naive CXCR3+ CD8+ T cells from blood. Subset described: CD45RO-CCR7+CD27+CD95- naive CD8+ T cells expressing CXCR3 (TNR3+). Receptors were obtained from a human donor in good health. Some clones in this sample may be carry-over from other donors' samples.

The chain combines TRBV4-3 with TRBJ2-4. The length of the CDR3 is 18 residues. The germline V gene has CDR1 LGHNA and CDR2 YSLEER. The CDR3 here is CASSQDPDKALAKNIQYF.

The V and J genes are TRBV3-1 and TRBJ2-7; TCRdb names TRBD2, which stays unverified in the absence of DNA. From germline, CDR1 is LGHDT and CDR2 YNNKEL (reference sequence). This CDR3 contains 15 residues. CDR3 residues: CASSLFLAGAYEQYF.

This chain connects TRBV6-5 to TRBJ2-2; TCRdb designates TRBD2, a call that cannot be tested without DNA. Germline loops: CDR1 MNHEY, CDR2 SVGAGI. This CDR3 has 15 amino acids. The CDR3 loop reads CASSPQRLNTGELFF.

The CDR3 protein is CASSDSDSYEQYF. J is TRBJ2-7 and V is TRBV4-1. Germline loops: CDR1 MGHRA, CDR2 YSYEKL. This CDR3 comprises 13 residues.

The chain joins TRBV4-1 to TRBJ1-6; absent DNA, TCRdb's TRBD1 call cannot be checked. Germline V CDR1 and CDR2: MGHRA, YSYEKL. The CDR3 extends over 18 amino acids. CDR3 protein: CASSQDHRGQGGISPLHF.